Listed here are 8 T cell receptor beta chains from one sample, sequenced in a study of OX40 agonist ivuxolimab in advanced cancers. Generated by immunoSEQ multiplex PCR, the TCRdb table keeps only in-frame clones and is missing some. The profile shows around 67,000 clones, more than 70% of them singletons. The material was CD4+ or CD8+ T cells sorted from blood, obtained in a trial of the OX40 agonist ivuxolimab. These receptor sequences come from an adult with an advanced solid tumor such as melanoma, head and neck, liver or kidney cancer.

The chain uses TRBV7-2 and TRBJ2-7, with TRBD2 matching 13 bases. Germline trimming cut 3 bases from V and 2 bases from J; bases unmatched to any gene: 1. CDR3 length: 15 residues. Germline CDR1 reads SGHTA; CDR2 reads FQGNSA. CDR3 sequence (DNA): TGTGCCAGCAGCTTCGGGACTAGCGGGACCTACGAGCAGTACTTC. Its protein product is CASSFGTSGTYEQYF. The full variable domain, with the rest looked up from reference TRBV7-2 and TRBJ2-7, is GAGVSQSPSNKVTEKGKDVELRCDPISGHTALYWYRQSLGQGLEFLIYFQGNSAPDKSGLPSDRFSAERTGGSVSTLTIQRTQQEDSAVYLCASSFGTSGTYEQYFGPGTRLTVT.

The chain employs TRBV6-6 and TRBJ1-1, with 9 bases lining up with TRBD1. The trim removed 4 bases at V and 4 bases at J, leaving 4 bases unmatched. CDR3 length: 14 residues. Germline CDR1 and CDR2: MNHNY and SVGAGI (reference sequence). The CDR3 sequence: CASSSGQGTTEAFF. DNA of the CDR3: TGTGCCAGCAGTTCGGGACAGGGTACCACTGAAGCTTTCTTT.

The rearrangement joins TRBV15 to TRBJ2-2; TRBD2 might be the D (5 bases). CDR1 and CDR2 from the germline V gene are LNHNV and YYDKDF (reference sequence). V dropped 0 bases and J dropped 4 bases, with 6 bases sitting between them. This CDR3 comprises 14 residues. The CDR3 DNA is TGTGCCACCAGCAGAGAAGGGAGCACCGGGGAGCTGTTTTTT. Translated: CATSREGSTGELFF.

The CDR3 bases are TGTGCCAGCAGTGAATTAGGATACAATGAGCAGTTCTTC. Amino acids: CASSELGYNEQFF. This chain links TRBV25-1 with TRBJ2-1, with D hard to call. V was clipped by 1 base and J by 4 bases, with 5 bases between them. CDR1 MGHDK and CDR2 SYGVNS come from the germline V gene. The CDR3 contains 13 residues.

This clone showed up just once. The V and J genes are TRBV7-9 and TRBJ2-3, with 9 bases fitting TRBD2. CDR3 length equals 15 residues. V was pared by 2 bases and J by 10 bases, with 10 bases of the junction left unmatched. Germline V lookup: CDR1 SEHNR, CDR2 FQNEAQ (reference sequence). The CDR3 coding sequence is TGTGCCAGCAGCTTATCGGCTAGCGGGAACCCGGCGCAGTATTTT. The encoded protein is CASSLSASGNPAQYF.

CDR3 coding DNA: TGCGCCAGCAGTTATGAACAATTTGGACAGGGATTCACTGAAGCTTTCTTT. It is translated as CASSYEQFGQGFTEAFF. The chain combines TRBV10-1 with TRBJ1-1; 8 nucleotides align to TRBD1. Trimming removed 5 bases from V and 4 bases from J; junction bases left unmatched: 15. The CDR3 is 17 residues long. Germline lookup yields CDR1 WNHNN and CDR2 SYGVQD (reference sequence).

This sequence joins TRBV5-1 and TRBJ2-7; maybe TRBD2 (6 bases). This CDR3 is built from 15 residues. CDR1 is SGHRS, CDR2 YFSETQ, per germline. The ends were cut back, 1 base at V and 3 bases at J, with 14 bases in the middle. Here the CDR3 reads CASSLRPGSGYEQYF. For the CDR3, the DNA is TGCGCCAGCAGCTTGCGGCCCGGGAGTGGCTACGAGCAGTACTTC.

This clone has only one observation. The CDR3 nucleotides read TGTGCCAGCAGCTTAGTTCCCTCTAGCTCCTACAATGAGCAGTTCTTC. As protein: CASSLVPSSSYNEQFF. The chain couples TRBV7-6 to TRBJ2-1; no definite D call. Germline V gives CDR1 SGHVS, CDR2 FNYEAQ. Trimming pared 1 base from V and 0 bases from J, leaving 10 bases between. The CDR3 loop spans 16 amino acids.